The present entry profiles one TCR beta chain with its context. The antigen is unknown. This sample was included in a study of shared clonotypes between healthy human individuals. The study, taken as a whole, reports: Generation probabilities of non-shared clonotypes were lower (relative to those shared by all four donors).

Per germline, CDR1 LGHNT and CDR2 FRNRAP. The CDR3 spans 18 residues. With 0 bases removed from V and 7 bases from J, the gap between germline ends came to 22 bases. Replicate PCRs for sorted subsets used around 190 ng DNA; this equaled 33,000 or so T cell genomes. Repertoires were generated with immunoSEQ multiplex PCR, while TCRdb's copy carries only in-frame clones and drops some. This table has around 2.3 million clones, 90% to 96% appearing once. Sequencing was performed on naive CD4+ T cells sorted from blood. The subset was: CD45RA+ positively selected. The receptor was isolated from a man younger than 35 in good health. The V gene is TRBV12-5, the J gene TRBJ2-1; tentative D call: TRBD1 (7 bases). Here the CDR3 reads CASGLVIMAEGADNEQFF. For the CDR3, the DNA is TGTGCTAGTGGTTTGGTAATCATGGCGGAGGGGGCGGATAATGAGCAGTTCTTC.